These 25 T cell receptor beta chains share one sample of origin, sequenced in a study of blood T cell repertoires in COVID-19. Repertoires were generated with immunoSEQ multiplex PCR, while TCRdb's copy carries only in-frame clones and drops some. Of 100,000 or so clones listed, 87% are singletons. Sample: peripheral blood. Receptors originate from a man aged 25-45 years in a cohort sampled during active COVID-19.

The chain is built from TRBV6-5 and TRBJ1-2, with 7 bases aligning to TRBD1. The trim removed 6 bases at V and 6 bases at J, leaving 7 bases unmatched. This CDR3 spans 13 amino acids. Germline lookup yields CDR1 MNHEY and CDR2 SVGAGI. CDR3 protein: CASSQTGIHGYTF. Here the CDR3 DNA reads TGTGCCAGCAGCCAGACAGGGATTCATGGCTACACCTTC.

The V gene is TRBV6-6, the J gene TRBJ2-7; TRBD1 aligns across 8 bases. V shed 2 bases, J shed 3 bases, and the junction held 6 bases outside the gene matches. Germline-derived CDR1 and CDR2 are MNHNY and SVGAGI (reference sequence). The CDR3 has 15 amino acids. DNA of the CDR3: TGTGCCAGCAGTTACGGTCCAGGGGGCAACTACGAGCAGTACTTC. Protein product: CASSYGPGGNYEQYF.

The chain carries TRBV6-5 and TRBJ2-7; TRBD2 is a possible D gene (6 bases). Germline-derived CDR1 and CDR2 are MNHEY and SVGAGI. The V gene lost 3 bases and the J gene lost 12 bases, with 21 bases spanning the gap. This CDR3 is built from 14 residues. The CDR3 coding sequence is TGTGCCAGCAGTTATTTCTTCAGCGGAGGGGTCTGGTACTTC. It codes for CASSYFFSGGVWYF.

V and J are TRBV3-1 (or the pseudogene TRBV3-2) and TRBJ1-1; D may be TRBD1 (5 bases). Trimming removed 1 base at V and 3 bases at J, with 15 bases between. Germline-derived CDR1 and CDR2 are LGHDT and YNNKEL (reference sequence). The CDR3 sequence is 16 residues long. CDR3 sequence reads: CASSQVGDSLHTEAFF. In DNA, the CDR3 is TGTGCCAGCAGCCAAGTTGGCGACAGTCTTCACACTGAAGCTTTCTTT.

The J gene is TRBJ2-6, the V gene TRBV24-1; TRBD1 might be the D (5 bases). This CDR3 comprises 14 residues. Germline V gene data show CDR1 as KGHDR and CDR2 as SFDVKD. Deletions cut 5 bases from V and 4 bases from J, with 8 bases between. CDR3 region: CATSVGAGANVLTF. The CDR3 DNA is TGTGCCACCAGTGTAGGGGCCGGGGCCAACGTCCTGACTTTC.

This clone turned up a few times. This chain connects TRBV6-6 to TRBJ1-6, with D unresolved. V gave up 7 bases and J gave up 7 bases, with 17 bases separating them. CDR1 and CDR2 (germline): MNHNY, SVGAGI (reference sequence). The CDR3 is 15 residues long. The CDR3 spells CASKREGPGNSPLHF. The CDR3 nucleotides read TGTGCCAGCAAGAGGGAAGGCCCCGGGAATTCACCCCTCCACTTT.

This chain joins TRBV7-2 and TRBJ2-1; 12 nucleotides match TRBD2. The V segment lost 2 bases and the J segment 8 bases; nucleotides outside the gene matches: 4. The CDR3 runs 15 residues. The germline V gene has CDR1 SGHTA and CDR2 FQGNSA. Here the CDR3 reads CASSLWTSGVHEQFF. Here the CDR3 DNA reads TGTGCCAGCAGCTTATGGACTAGCGGGGTCCATGAGCAGTTCTTC.

The chain carries TRBV3-1 (or the pseudogene TRBV3-2) and TRBJ2-5, with 14 nucleotides matching TRBD2. This CDR3 is 18 amino acids long. Per the germline V gene, CDR1 is LGHDT and CDR2 is YNNKEL (reference sequence). Germline trimming cut 1 base from V and 0 bases from J; bases unmatched to any gene: 4. The CDR3 sequence is CASSQGLAGGPDQETQYF. CDR3 nucleotide sequence: TGTGCCAGCAGCCAAGGACTAGCGGGGGGGCCGGACCAAGAGACCCAGTACTTC.

This sequence joins TRBV20-1 and TRBJ2-3, with 8 bases fitting TRBD2. V dropped 3 bases and J dropped 3; count of bases not matched to a gene: 2. The germline CDR1 and CDR2 sequences are DFQATT and SNEGSKA (reference sequence). CDR3 length: 13 amino acids. CDR3 sequence (DNA): TGCAGTGCTAGTCGGGGGGGGACAGATACGCAGTATTTT. Protein: CSASRGGTDTQYF.

The chain combines TRBV7-9 with TRBJ2-7; TRBD1 aligns across 10 bases. With 8 bases clipped from V and 0 bases from J, the junction kept 4 bases outside the gene matches. Germline CDR1 is SEHNR and CDR2 is FQNEAQ (reference sequence). The CDR3 loop spans 14 amino acids. The CDR3 nucleotides are TGTGCCAGCTCCGGGACAGGGGCCTCCTACGAGCAGTACTTC. This sequence encodes CASSGTGASYEQYF.

The chain recombines TRBV5-1 with TRBJ1-2, with TRBD1 matching 7 bases. In germline, CDR1 is SGHRS, CDR2 YFSETQ. The CDR3 is 17 residues long. The trim removed 0 bases at V and 0 bases at J, leaving 8 bases unmatched. The CDR3 DNA reads as TGCGCCAGCAGCTTGGGGACTACCGGGACAGCTAACTATGGCTACACCTTC. This encodes CASSLGTTGTANYGYTF.

The V gene is TRBV6-1, the J gene TRBJ1-1; TRBD1 might be the D (5 bases). CDR1 MNHNS and CDR2 SASEGT come from the germline V gene. The CDR3 totals 14 residues. Trimming stripped 3 bases from V and 0 bases from J, with 8 bases between. CDR3 sequence: CASSEGGLNTEAFF. CDR3 nucleotide sequence: TGTGCCAGCAGTGAGGGGGGTTTGAACACTGAAGCTTTCTTT.

The chain carries TRBV19 and TRBJ2-7; D may be TRBD1 (6 bases). CDR1 and CDR2 from the germline V gene are LNHDA and SQIVND (reference sequence). The CDR3 is 15 residues long. Between the trimmed V and J ends, which lost 3 bases and 1 base, there was a span of 13 bases. The CDR3 DNA sequence: TGTGCCAGTAGTATCGCAGGGGCCCCTTCCTACGAGCAGTACTTC. Protein product: CASSIAGAPSYEQYF.

The chain links TRBV14 to TRBJ2-7; the match to TRBD1 covers 8 bases. From germline, CDR1 is SGHDN and CDR2 FVKESK. Trimming removed 1 base from V and 7 bases from J; junction bases left unmatched: 6. The CDR3 totals 14 residues. The CDR3 sequence: CASSQAGTGREQYF. Here the CDR3 DNA reads TGTGCCAGCAGCCAAGCTGGGACAGGACGGGAGCAGTACTTC.

J is TRBJ1-2 and V is TRBV6-5; the D is unclear. The V gene lost 0 bases and the J gene lost 2 bases, with 7 bases spanning the gap. The CDR3 runs 14 residues. The germline gives CDR1 MNHEY, CDR2 SVGAGI. The CDR3: CASSYSPQNYGYTF. The DNA of the CDR3 is TGTGCCAGCAGTTACTCTCCACAAAACTATGGCTACACCTTC.

The V call is TRBV5-6, the J call TRBJ1-5; D ambiguous. Trimming left V 4 bases short and J 0 bases short, with 8 bases between. The CDR3 sequence is 14 residues long. The germline V gene has CDR1 SGHDT and CDR2 YYEEEE. This CDR3 reads CASSRGFSNQPQHF. Here the CDR3 DNA reads TGTGCCAGCAGCCGGGGATTTAGCAATCAGCCCCAGCATTTT.

The V gene is TRBV7-9, the J gene TRBJ2-1, with D tentatively TRBD1 (6 bases). Germline values: CDR1 SEHNR, CDR2 FQNEAQ (reference sequence). V was cut by 3 bases and J by 10 bases, with 10 bases left in between. The CDR3 covers 12 residues. CDR3 nucleotide sequence: TGTGCCAGCAGCTTGGGTGACAGGGAGCAGTTCTTC. Translated: CASSLGDREQFF.

The CDR3 bases are TGTGCCAGCTCACGACAGGAAAGCACAGATACGCAGTATTTT. It is translated as CASSRQESTDTQYF. This chain joins TRBV18 and TRBJ2-3; possible D gene TRBD1, 6 bases. Germline CDR1 is KGHSH and CDR2 is LQKENI. CDR3 length: 14 amino acids. Between the trimmed V and J ends, which lost 4 bases and 0 bases, there was a span of 8 bases.

The rearrangement joins TRBV3-1 (or the pseudogene TRBV3-2) to TRBJ1-2; D is possibly TRBD1 (6 bases). V shed 1 base and J shed 3 bases, with 9 bases lying between them. In germline, CDR1 is LGHDT, CDR2 YNNKEL (reference sequence). The CDR3 sequence is 14 residues long. CDR3 in amino acids: CASSQVSGDYGYTF. The CDR3 DNA reads TGTGCCAGCAGCCAAGTCTCAGGGGACTATGGCTACACCTTC.

V and J are TRBV6-2 or TRBV6-3 and TRBJ1-5; tentatively, D is TRBD1 (5 bases). The CDR3 totals 11 residues. CDR1 and CDR2 (germline): MNHEY, SVGEGT. V was trimmed by 2 bases and J by 15 bases, leaving 11 bases between them. The CDR3 region is CASSYGALPHF. CDR3 nucleotides: TGTGCCAGCAGTTACGGGGCCTTACCGCATTTT.

The V and J genes are TRBV11-3 and TRBJ2-7, with 9 bases lining up with TRBD1. The CDR3 sequence is 13 residues long. Germline V gene data show CDR1 as SGHNT and CDR2 as YENEEA. The J segment lost 6 bases and the V segment lost 5 bases, leaving 5 bases of the junction unmatched. CDR3 loop: CASSLGQGGEQYF. The CDR3 DNA reads as TGTGCCAGCAGCCTGGGACAGGGAGGCGAGCAGTACTTC.

V gene TRBV9 combines with J gene TRBJ1-5; 7 nucleotides align to TRBD1. The CDR3 is made up of 16 amino acids. The V gene's germline CDR1 is SGDLS and CDR2 YYNGEE. V gave up 0 bases and J gave up 3 bases; unmatched junction bases: 6. The CDR3 reads CASSVGQGGSNQPQHF. The CDR3 nucleotides read TGTGCCAGCAGCGTAGGCCAGGGGGGTTCCAATCAGCCCCAGCATTTT. The full variable domain, in which reference TRBV9 and TRBJ1-5 provide the parts outside the CDR3, is DSGVTQTPKHLITATGQRVTLRCSPRSGDLSVYWYQQSLDQGLQFLIQYYNGEERAKGNILERFSAQQFPDLHSELNLSSLELGDSALYFCASSVGQGGSNQPQHFGDGTRLSIL.

The chain carries TRBV30 and TRBJ2-7, with 8 nucleotides matching TRBD1. CDR3 length: 15 amino acids. CDR1 GTSNPN and CDR2 SVGIG come from the germline V gene (reference sequence). The junction had 10 bases not matched to a gene; V was cut back by 1 base and J by 5 bases. In nucleotides, the CDR3 is TGTGCCTGGAGTGCCGGACGGACAGGGACCAACGAGCAGTACTTC. Its translation is CAWSAGRTGTNEQYF.

The chain couples TRBV11-2 to TRBJ2-7, with a possible D match to TRBD2 (5 bases). Germline V CDR1 and CDR2: SGHAT, FQNNGV. The germline V and J ends were trimmed by 1 base and 4 bases, with 11 bases remaining between them. The CDR3 runs 14 residues. CDR3 in DNA: TGTGCCAGCAGCTTAGCACCCGAGGGTTACGAGCAGTACTTC. Residues: CASSLAPEGYEQYF.

The rearrangement links TRBV10-1 to TRBJ2-7, with 12 bases that match TRBD2. Trimming removed 6 bases from V and 1 base from J; junction bases left unmatched: 10. This CDR3 is built from 17 residues. Germline V gives CDR1 WNHNN, CDR2 SYGVQD (reference sequence). CDR3 DNA: TGCGCCAGCAGGAAGATTCTAGCGGGGGGGTGGTCCTACGAGCAGTACTTC. This codes for CASRKILAGGWSYEQYF.